This is a list of T cell receptor beta chains from one sample in a study. One entry per CDR3 protein results from TCRdb running MiXCR on the 5' RACE reads. The top ten hold 4% to 5.5% of the sample, which has roughly 8,500 distinct CDR3 sequences, roughly 29% seen once. The sequenced sample was naive CD4+ T cells sorted from a lymph node. These receptors all come from a female donor with breast cancer. CDR3s include the opening cysteine and the closing phenylalanine or tryptophan. A D gene is named only where the DNA matches it firmly. Size is stated for part of the rows, as once, few or many counts, or as a class when the clone is expanded.

cdr3_nt,cdr3_aa,d_call,j_call,v_call,clone_size
TGTGCCAGCAGCTTGGTAGGGACTAGTAACAATGAGCAGTCCTTC,CASSLVGTSNNEQSF,TRBD2,TRBJ2-1,TRBV7-2,few
TGCAGCGTTGAAGAGGCAGCTCCCGGCTCTGGGGCCAACGTCCTGACTTTC,CSVEEAAPGSGANVLTF,NA,TRBJ2-6,TRBV29-1,many
TGTGCCAGCAGCTACCGGGACAGCAATCAGCCCCAGCACTTT,CASSYRDSNQPQHF,TRBD1,TRBJ1-5,TRBV7-2,few
TGTGCCAGCAGCCCACTTAGCGGGAGCTCCTACAATGAGCAGTTCTTC,CASSPLSGSSYNEQFF,TRBD2,TRBJ2-1,TRBV5-5,many
TGTGCCAGCAGTGGGGGACGGTATAACTCACCCCTCCGCTTT,CASSGGRYNSPLRF,NA,TRBJ1-6,TRBV6-5,few
TGTGCCAGCAGCCGGGACACAAACGAGCAGTACTTC,CASSRDTNEQYF,NA,TRBJ2-7,TRBV11-2,NA
TGTGCCAGTAGTATAGTCCATAGCGGGAGGACCTACGAGCAGTACTTC,CASSIVHSGRTYEQYF,TRBD2,TRBJ2-7,TRBV19,NA
TGTGCCAGCAGCTCCAGGGGTGGCACAGATACGCAGTATTTT,CASSSRGGTDTQYF,NA,TRBJ2-3,TRBV5-4,many
TGTGCCACCGGGGACGGCTCGAACACTGAAGCTTTCTTT,CATGDGSNTEAFF,NA,TRBJ1-1,TRBV24-1,medium-sized
TGTGCCAGCAGCTTAGATGGAGGAGGGATAAATGAGCAGTTCTTC,CASSLDGGGINEQFF,NA,TRBJ2-1,TRBV7-3,medium-sized
TGTGCCAGCAGCCACGACAGGAGCTCCTACGAGCAGTACTTC,CASSHDRSSYEQYF,NA,TRBJ2-7,TRBV6-1,NA
TGTGCCAGCAGCGCAAACAGAGCGGAAGCTAGCACAGATACGCAGTATTTT,CASSANRAEASTDTQYF,NA,TRBJ2-3,TRBV9,NA
TGTGCCAGCTCACCGGCAGGGGGAGAGACCCAGTACTTC,CASSPAGGETQYF,TRBD1,TRBJ2-5,TRBV18,many
TGCAGTGCGTCCCCGCTACAGGGCGTCAATGAAAAACTGTTTTTT,CSASPLQGVNEKLFF,NA,TRBJ1-4,TRBV20-1,few
TGTGCCACCAGCAGACAGGGGGCTCTCACCTACGAGCAGTACTTC,CATSRQGALTYEQYF,TRBD1,TRBJ2-7,TRBV15,NA
TGTGCCAGCAGTTCGAGCCCACGACCCTACGGCAATTATGGCTACACCTTC,CASSSSPRPYGNYGYTF,NA,TRBJ1-2,TRBV6-5,large
TGTGCCAGCAGCTTAGCCGGAGAGGTCTACAATGAGCAGTTCTTC,CASSLAGEVYNEQFF,NA,TRBJ2-1,TRBV7-6,NA
TGCAGTTTTCGGACAGGGAACACTGAAGCTTCCTTT,CSFRTGNTEASF,TRBD1,TRBJ1-1,TRBV29-1,NA
TGTGCCAGCAGTTCCACAGGGGGACGGACTGGCTACACCTTC,CASSSTGGRTGYTF,TRBD1,TRBJ1-2,TRBV6-5,medium-sized
TGCGCCAGCAGCTTGGTTGCGGGAGAAGAGACCCAGTACTTC,CASSLVAGEETQYF,TRBD2,TRBJ2-5,TRBV5-1,medium-sized
TGCAGTGCTAGTGTTCGGGGCGGGGGCTATGGCTACACCTTC,CSASVRGGGYGYTF,NA,TRBJ1-2,TRBV20-1,medium-sized
TGCAGCGTTGAAGAGGGCATGAACACTGAAGCTTTCTTT,CSVEEGMNTEAFF,NA,TRBJ1-1,TRBV29-1,medium-sized
TGCGCCAGCAGCTCCCGGGACAGGGAGCTGTTTTTT,CASSSRDRELFF,NA,TRBJ2-2,TRBV5-1,once
TGTGCCAGCAGCTCGAGGACTAGCGGGGGGAGCAGCTCCTACAATGAGCAGTTCTTC,CASSSRTSGGSSSYNEQFF,TRBD2,TRBJ2-1,TRBV7-9,medium-sized
TGTGCCACCAGTGGGAGAGGGGTGGCAGATACGCAGTATTTT,CATSGRGVADTQYF,NA,TRBJ2-3,TRBV24-1,many
TGTGCCAGCAGTCCCAGACAGGTCTGGCGAGCTTTCTTT,CASSPRQVWRAFF,NA,TRBJ1-1,TRBV6-5,NA
TGCGCCAGCAGCCACCTCGGACTAGCGGACCCTTCTGGGGCCAACGTCCTGACTTTC,CASSHLGLADPSGANVLTF,TRBD2,TRBJ2-6,TRBV4-1,medium-sized
TGTGCCATCGGTGAGAGAGAGGCTCAGACCCAGCATTTT,CAIGEREAQTQHF,NA,TRBJ1-5,TRBV10-3,NA
TGCGCCAGCAGCCGACAGGGCACTAACGCTGGGGCCAACGTCCTGACTTTC,CASSRQGTNAGANVLTF,TRBD1,TRBJ2-6,TRBV5-1,large
TGTGCCAGCAGTTTCATAGGACAGGGACAGAGCACAGATACGCAGTATTTT,CASSFIGQGQSTDTQYF,TRBD1,TRBJ2-3,TRBV28,NA
TGTGCCAGCAGTAGGGTCTCCTATGGCTACACCTTC,CASSRVSYGYTF,NA,TRBJ1-2,TRBV28,few
TGTGCCAGCAGGGTCCGGGACGCCGTGAACTATGGCTACACCTTC,CASRVRDAVNYGYTF,NA,TRBJ1-2,TRBV6-5,many
TGTGCCAGCAGCCAAGATAAATTCGATACGCAGTATTTT,CASSQDKFDTQYF,NA,TRBJ2-3,TRBV4-2,medium-sized
TGCAGTGCTAGAGGGCGGACTAGCGGGAGGGCCAGCAATGAGCAGTTCTTC,CSARGRTSGRASNEQFF,TRBD2,TRBJ2-1,TRBV20-1,NA
TGTGCCAGCAGATTTTCAGGGGGCGATGGCTACACCTTC,CASRFSGGDGYTF,TRBD1,TRBJ1-2,TRBV6-5,medium-sized
TGTGCCAGCAGTGAAACGCTGAACACTGAAGCTTTCTTT,CASSETLNTEAFF,NA,TRBJ1-1,TRBV6-1,many
TGTGCCAGCAGCTTGTCTTCGACTACTAACTATGGCTACACCTTC,CASSLSSTTNYGYTF,NA,TRBJ1-2,TRBV5-4,NA
TGTGCCAGCAGCCACTCCCCCTGGACTAGCGGCAAGGGGGAGCAGTTCTTC,CASSHSPWTSGKGEQFF,TRBD2,TRBJ2-1,TRBV11-2,many
TGTGCCAGCAGCCCCACGGAAGGGGCCTACAATGAGCAGTTCTTC,CASSPTEGAYNEQFF,NA,TRBJ2-1,TRBV12-3/TRBV12-4,many
TGTGCCAGCAGTTCTAACACAGGGGGTCGAAACTATGGCTACACCTTC,CASSSNTGGRNYGYTF,TRBD1,TRBJ1-2,TRBV6-5,few
TGTGCCAGCTCACAAGGCAGTACCTACGAGCAGTACTTC,CASSQGSTYEQYF,NA,TRBJ2-7,TRBV18,NA
TGTGCCAGCAGTTTTGGTTGGGCCGGGGAGCTGTTTTTT,CASSFGWAGELFF,NA,TRBJ2-2,TRBV27,medium-sized
TGTGCCAGCAGGTATAGGGGTGAGCAGTTCTTC,CASRYRGEQFF,NA,TRBJ2-1,TRBV12-3/TRBV12-4,medium-sized
TGTGCCAGCAGCCCTAGCGGGAGGGCCAGGTCCTACAATGAGCAGTTCTTC,CASSPSGRARSYNEQFF,TRBD2,TRBJ2-1,TRBV6-6,medium-sized
TGTGCCAGCACCCGATGGAGGGGAGGAATTAACGAGCAGTACTTC,CASTRWRGGINEQYF,NA,TRBJ2-7,TRBV12-3/TRBV12-4,NA
TGTGCCAGCAGTCCGGGACAGGGAAGACCTGGGGCCAACGTCCTGACTTTC,CASSPGQGRPGANVLTF,TRBD1,TRBJ2-6,TRBV12-3/TRBV12-4,many
TGCGCCAGCAGCCCCTGGGACAGACAAGAGACCCAGTACTTC,CASSPWDRQETQYF,TRBD1,TRBJ2-5,TRBV5-1,many
TGCGCCAGCAGTAGGGGCCTAGGCTACAATGAGCAGTTCTTC,CASSRGLGYNEQFF,NA,TRBJ2-1,TRBV5-1,medium-sized
TGCGCCAGCAGCGTCCGGGACAGGGGGTACCAAGAGACCCAGTACTTC,CASSVRDRGYQETQYF,TRBD1,TRBJ2-5,TRBV5-1,NA
TGTACCAGCAGCTGGGACAGGGACGCAGGCCCCCAGCATTTT,CTSSWDRDAGPQHF,TRBD1,TRBJ1-5,TRBV7-2,NA
TGTGCCAGCAGCTTACGGGGGGAATCACCCCTCCACTTT,CASSLRGESPLHF,NA,TRBJ1-6,TRBV7-9,many
TGTGCCAGCAGTTACTTTCTGGGCTCCATTTATGGCTACACCTTC,CASSYFLGSIYGYTF,NA,TRBJ1-2,TRBV6-6,NA